This T cell receptor beta chain originates from a study of T-cell reconstitution after alpha-beta-depleted transplantation in children. The CDR3 runs to 15 residues. Trimming removed 2 bases from V and 6 bases from J; junction bases left unmatched: 9. Per the germline V gene, CDR1 is MNHEY and CDR2 is SVGAGI. For TCRbeta, the library was prepared with unique molecular identifiers. From the PCR reads, TCRdb called clonotypes with MiXCR, one entry per CDR3 protein. This sample has 330,000 or so distinct CDR3 sequences; 10% occur once, and the top ten carry approximately 2.3%. This clonotype was counted a few times.

This TCR was sampled from a human donor who donated a stem cell graft to a child with acute lymphoblastic leukemia. The source was PBMCs from the stem cell graft donor, collected from the stem cell graft. The chain recombines TRBV6-5 with TRBJ1-1, with 7 bases that match TRBD1. The CDR3 DNA reads as TGTGCCAGCAGTTACGCGACAGGGCCCACGGCTGAAGCTTTCTTT. Amino acids: CASSYATGPTAEAFF.